These 22 T cell receptor beta chains share one sample of origin, sequenced in a study of radiotherapy plus CTLA-4 blockade in lung cancer. Sequencing used immunoSEQ multiplex PCR; TCRdb keeps in-frame clones, though not all of them. The sample carries about 100,000 clones, roughly four fifths recorded once. The specimen comprised peripheral blood, sampled from a patient treated with radiotherapy plus ipilimumab. These receptors were obtained from a human donor with non-small cell lung cancer who had stable disease on radiotherapy plus ipilimumab.

On this clone: This CDR3 is also generated by other DNA sequences in the sample. The gene calls are TRBV10-3 and TRBJ1-1; no clear D. Germline V CDR1 and CDR2: ENHRY, SYGVKD. The CDR3 length is 15 residues. The CDR3 bases are TGTGCTTCCAGGTCCGGGCCCGGTAGGGACACTGAAGCTTTCTTT. Its translation is CASRSGPGRDTEAFF.

To note about this clone: The junction departs from the called germline gene at one end, perhaps through a read error. The V gene is TRBV5-4, the J gene TRBJ2-2; D possibly corresponds to TRBD2 (5 bases). The CDR3 contains 14 residues. CDR1 and CDR2 from the germline V gene are SGHNT and YYREEE (reference sequence). DNA for the CDR3: TGTGCCAGCAGCCCCAACCGGAACACCGGGAAGCTGTTTTTT. Protein: CASSPNRNTGKLFF.

This clone has just one count. V is TRBV29-1 and J is TRBJ1-3; D gene unclear. CDR1 is SQVTM, CDR2 ANQGSEA, per germline. The CDR3 contains 11 residues. Trimming took off 7 bases at V and 0 bases at J, with 4 bases between the two ends. The CDR3 DNA is TGCAGCGGACACTCTGGAAACACCATATATTTT. This sequence encodes CSGHSGNTIYF.

As concerns this clone: The junction does not match germline at one end; this may be a read error. This sequence joins TRBV6-1 and TRBJ1-1, with D maybe TRBD1 (5 bases). Germline assignment: CDR1 MNHNS and CDR2 SASEGT. The CDR3 runs to 11 residues. The CDR3 loop reads CASSMGQVQVF. CDR3 nucleotides: TGTGCCAGCAGCATGGGGCAGGTCCAGGTCTTT.

In regard to this clone: A junction end diverges from the germline sequence, so it may reflect a read error. V and J are TRBV7-2 and TRBJ2-2, with 12 bases matching TRBD1. The CDR3 runs to 18 residues. In germline, CDR1 is SGHTA, CDR2 FQGNSA. DNA of the CDR3: TGTGCCAGCAGCTTATCCGGGACAGGGGGCGCGAACACCGGGGAGCCGTTTTTT. Encoded protein: CASSLSGTGGANTGEPFF.

The chain's CDR3 is CASSLAGFGDTQYF. For the CDR3, the DNA is TGTGCCAGCAGCTTAGCCGGCTTTGGGGATACGCAGTATTTT. The chain links TRBV7-9 to TRBJ2-3; D is undetermined. V was cut by 0 bases and J by 6 bases, with 10 bases left in between. The CDR3 contains 14 residues. From germline, CDR1 is SEHNR and CDR2 FQNEAQ (reference sequence).

V and J are TRBV19 and TRBJ2-6; no clear D gene. CDR3 length: 16 residues. V lost 3 bases, J lost 0 bases, and 9 bases lay in between. CDR1 and CDR2 (germline): LNHDA, SQIVND (reference sequence). CDR3 DNA sequence: TGTGCCAGTAGTATTATGGTGGGCTCTGGGGCCAACGTCCTGACTTTC. Protein: CASSIMVGSGANVLTF.

The count of this clone is one. J is TRBJ2-3 and V is TRBV15; TRBD2 agrees at 8 bases. Unmatched junction bases numbered 8, after V lost 0 bases and J lost 0 bases. Germline CDR1 and CDR2: LNHNV and YYDKDF (reference sequence). The length of the CDR3 is 18 residues. Written as DNA, the CDR3 is TGTGCCACCAGCAGAGATTTTATACTAGCGGATAGCACAGATACGCAGTATTTT. It is translated as CATSRDFILADSTDTQYF. The whole variable domain, filled in from reference TRBV15 and TRBJ2-3, reads DAMVIQNPRYQVTQFGKPVTLSCSQTLNHNVMYWYQQKSSQAPKLLFHYYDKDFNNEADTPDNFQSRRPNTSFCFLDIRSPGLGDTAMYLCATSRDFILADSTDTQYFGPGTRLTVL.

The V gene is TRBV7-9, the J gene TRBJ2-7; D is possibly TRBD1 or TRBD2 (5 bases each). Germline CDR1 SEHNR, CDR2 FQNEAQ (reference sequence). V lost 5 bases to trimming and J lost 3 bases, with 14 bases between them. CDR3 length: 14 amino acids. CDR3 bases: TGTGCCAGCAGCATCCAGGGAGCAATCTACGAGCAGTACTTC. Translation: CASSIQGAIYEQYF.

This clone has a single count. The rearrangement uses TRBV7-2 and TRBJ1-2, with a weak D call TRBD1 (6 bases). Germline V lookup: CDR1 SGHTA, CDR2 FQGNSA. CDR3 length: 13 residues. V was trimmed by 6 bases and J by 5 bases, leaving 13 bases between them. CDR3 protein: CASRTGLLYGYTF. CDR3 sequence (DNA): TGTGCCAGCAGGACAGGTCTCCTATATGGCTACACCTTC.

The gene calls are TRBV10-2 and TRBJ1-1, with D possibly TRBD1 on 5 matching bases. Trimming shortened V by 3 bases and J by 5 bases, and 10 bases separated the two germline ends. This CDR3 has 13 residues. Looked up from germline, CDR1 is WSHSY and CDR2 is SAAADI. For the CDR3, the DNA is TGCGCCAGCAGTGACTTGGGGGGGACTGAAGCTTTCTTT. Translation gives CASSDLGGTEAFF.

V usage is TRBV7-9 and J usage is TRBJ1-5; D gene unclear. The CDR3 extends over 14 amino acids. V was cut by 5 bases and J by 3 bases, with 11 bases left in between. The germline V gene has CDR1 SEHNR and CDR2 FQNEAQ (reference sequence). The CDR3 sequence is CASSTDEYNQPQHF. The CDR3, as DNA: TGTGCCAGCAGCACTGATGAATACAATCAGCCCCAGCATTTT.

V gene TRBV7-9 combines with J gene TRBJ2-1, with 12 bases aligning to TRBD2. Trimming took 1 base from V and 1 from J; bases not matched to a gene: 5. CDR3 length equals 18 residues. Germline V lookup: CDR1 SEHNR, CDR2 FQNEAQ (reference sequence). The CDR3 DNA reads TGTGCCAGCAGCTTAGGACTAGCGGGAGAAGGGTCCTACAATGAGCAGTTCTTC. Protein sequence: CASSLGLAGEGSYNEQFF.

This chain connects TRBV5-1 to TRBJ2-1; 11 bases agree with TRBD2. Trimming cost V 5 bases and J 7 bases; bases outside gene matches: 11. There are 16 residues in the CDR3. The germline gives CDR1 SGHRS, CDR2 YFSETQ. The CDR3 spells CASRLGLAGEGNEQFF. CDR3 in DNA: TGCGCCAGCAGGTTAGGACTAGCGGGCGAGGGAAATGAGCAGTTCTTC.

The chain employs TRBV7-2 and TRBJ1-5; unclear D gene. Trimming pared 5 bases from V and 0 bases from J, leaving 5 bases between. Germline-derived CDR1 and CDR2 are SGHTA and FQGNSA. The CDR3 spans 13 residues. CDR3 nucleotides: TGTGCCAGCAGCCAAAATAGCAATCAGCCCCAGCATTTT. It translates to CASSQNSNQPQHF.

The chain links TRBV30 to TRBJ1-3, with D maybe TRBD1 (6 bases). V lost 5 bases to trimming and J lost 1 base, with 9 bases between them. Per germline, CDR1 GTSNPN and CDR2 SVGIG (reference sequence). The CDR3 is 13 amino acids. The CDR3 DNA sequence: TGTGCCTGGGGTAGGGGGTCTGGAAACACCATATATTTT. It specifies CAWGRGSGNTIYF.

The chain carries TRBV11-3 and TRBJ2-7; no definite D call. Germline values: CDR1 SGHNT, CDR2 YENEEA. V dropped 5 bases and J dropped 3 bases, with 8 bases sitting between them. CDR3 length: 12 residues. Here the CDR3 reads CASSPGFYEQYF. The CDR3 DNA follows: TGTGCCAGCAGCCCCGGATTCTACGAGCAGTACTTC. Drawing the rest from reference TRBV11-3 and TRBJ2-7, the complete variable domain is EAGVVQSPRYKIIEKKQPVAFWCNPISGHNTLYWYLQNLGQGPELLIRYENEEAVDDSQLPKDRFSAERLKGVDSTLKIQPAELGDSAVYLCASSPGFYEQYFGPGTRLTVT.

The chain links TRBV28 to TRBJ2-3; TRBD2 agrees at 7 bases. The CDR3 totals 13 residues. Germline V gene data show CDR1 as MDHEN and CDR2 as SYDVKM. The trim removed 5 bases at V and 6 bases at J, leaving 5 bases unmatched. In nucleotides, the CDR3 is TGTGCCAGCAGTCACGGGCGGGGGGATACGCAGTATTTT. Its protein is CASSHGRGDTQYF. The whole variable domain, remainder taken from reference TRBV28 and TRBJ2-3, is DVKVTQSSRYLVKRTGEKVFLECVQDMDHENMFWYRQDPGLGLRLIYFSYDVKMKEKGDIPEGYSVSREKKERFSLILESASTNQTSMYLCASSHGRGDTQYFGPGTRLTVL.

The genes are TRBV11-2 and TRBJ2-3; 12 bases map to TRBD2. The CDR3 contains 17 residues. After removal of 1 base from V and 5 bases from J, the junction contained 7 bases not matched to a gene. Per germline, CDR1 SGHAT and CDR2 FQNNGV. CDR3: CASSLASGGDYQDTQYF. The DNA for the CDR3 is TGTGCCAGCAGCTTAGCTAGCGGGGGGGACTATCAAGATACGCAGTATTTT.

This clone was detected only once. This rearrangement joins TRBV28 to TRBJ1-6, with TRBD1 identical over 7 bases. Per the germline V gene, CDR1 is MDHEN and CDR2 is SYDVKM. CDR3 length: 14 amino acids. V shed 5 bases and J 6 bases; nucleotides not matched to a gene: 4. The CDR3 spells CASSQTGSNSPLHF. The CDR3 DNA reads as TGTGCCAGCAGTCAGACAGGGAGTAATTCACCCCTCCACTTT.

The chain recombines TRBV9 with TRBJ2-2, with D perhaps TRBD1 (5 bases). The CDR3 runs 15 residues. Germline V gene data show CDR1 as SGDLS and CDR2 as YYNGEE. V was cut by 4 bases and J by 4 bases, with 14 bases left in between. The CDR3 sequence is CASSPGPRTTGELFF. The CDR3 bases are TGTGCCAGCAGCCCAGGGCCTAGGACCACCGGGGAGCTGTTTTTT.

The CDR3 reads CASSPDRHTTDTQYF. The CDR3 DNA reads TGTGCCAGCAGCCCGGACCGTCATACTACAGATACGCAGTATTTT. The chain recombines TRBV7-9 with TRBJ2-3; D uncertain. The germline V gene encodes CDR1 SEHNR and CDR2 FQNEAQ (reference sequence). The CDR3 contains 15 residues. V was clipped by 5 bases and J by 3 bases, with 15 bases between them.